This TCR beta chain was recorded in a study of shared clonotypes between healthy human individuals (dated by TCRdb to 2020 to 2022). The study in broad terms: A couple of women and a few men aged 18 to 49 years were included in the cohort. For each donor, CD4 naive and CD4 memory were each given three plates, CD8 naive was given two plates, and CD8 memory was given one plate. The study deeply sequenced blood TCR repertoires of five healthy adults to estimate repertoire size and the extent of clonotype sharing between individuals. Different laboratories and diverse techniques were used to prepare libraries and sequence TCR repertoires, to increase sequencing depth and limit assay-specific biases. Between about 0.8 and 9 billion PBMCs per donor were obtained by leukapheresis.

Healthy HIV-negative adults with no recently reported acute infections or vaccinations were included as donors. All donors were Caucasian adults living in Nashville, Tennessee, USA. Magnetic negative selection was used to enrich CD4+ T cells, after which naive cells were positively selected on CD45RA and the negative fraction became the memory subset. Blood was collected by leukapheresis, and PBMCs were isolated by Ficoll-Histopaque density gradient centrifugation and then cryopreserved in liquid nitrogen vapor phase. Analytical flow cytometry was used to check the purity and quantity of each magnetically sorted T cell population. From each sorted fraction, genomic DNA was isolated and quantified by UV absorbance on a Nanodrop 2000c. From cysteine to phenylalanine, the CDR3 is 11 amino acids long. Just the 33-base CDR3 DNA is kept, in frame starting at base 1. The CDR1 and CDR2 encoded by the germline V gene are SQVTM and ANQGSEA. Trimming at the junction amounts to 6 bases on V and 8 bases on J, and the germline ends lie 11 bases apart.

General conclusions and limits of the study: Naive subsets generally had larger estimated clonotype richness than memory subsets. Across a handful of donors, around 5% of naive CD4, roughly 3.5% of naive CD8, about 2.3% of memory CD4, and around 0.4% of memory CD8 clonotypes were shared. Sampling was restricted to blood, and TCR repertoires in tissue are likely to differ from TCR repertoires in blood. Even with the large sequencing depth, rarefaction of the sorted-subset datasets indicated that sequencing was incomplete. Pairwise subsampling led to the expectation that sequencing depth would affect the degree of clonotype sharing among donors. Higher generation probabilities were observed for clonotypes shared by all four sorted-subset donors than for non-shared clonotypes. Because the study included a small number of donors, the genetic and exposure-history diversity represented was limited.

Using the deep immunoSEQ assay, multiplex PCR amplified TCR CDR3 regions from genomic DNA. For each cell subset, the extracted genomic DNA was distributed evenly across all wells of several immunoSEQ 96-well plates, and each plate served as one replicate. For sorted subsets, each replicate PCR was loaded with approximately 0.2 ug genomic DNA, equivalent to about 30,000 T cell genomes. Purified libraries were measured with a Qubit 3.0 fluorometer, size-checked on a Bioanalyzer 2100, and measured again with the KAPA Library Quantification kit. Each immunoSEQ 96-well plate was sequenced on its own single-read 150-cycle Illumina NextSeq 550 flow cell. Under the source paper's analysis protocol: Because the immunoSEQ output held only junctional sequences and lacked quality scores, the filtering could not match the filtering applied to full-length reads. To assign V/J genes and CDR3, sequences were annotated using PyIR, a Python wrapper for IgBLAST v1.9, with IMGT germline references. Reads with weak V/J assignments (E-value above 1e-6), missing CDR3, stop codons, out-of-frame junctions, or ambiguous translated residues were removed. V3J clonotypes were defined as sequences sharing the same inferred V gene, J gene, and CDR3 amino acid sequence. The percentage overlap between two repertoires was calculated by dividing the number of shared unique clonotypes by the size of the smaller repertoire. Repertoire richness was assessed with RTK rarefaction, the Chao1 estimator, and Recon v2.1 estimates of unobserved clonotypes. For all TCRbeta clonotypes obtained by the gDNA method from several donors, generation probabilities were computed with OLGA. TCRdb provides this immuneACCESS table in a form limited to in-frame rearrangements. Some clones are lacking; in checked studies, under half of them reflect an unresolved V gene, and why the rest are absent is not known. The D gene and trimming were derived from the DNA, and the V and J assignments and clone size from that table. The sample records over a million clones, approximately 80% of which are singletons. The ten largest clones add up to roughly 0.62% of the sample.

In the case of this clone: Its antigen is currently not known. Within one base of it there is no much larger clone, and no base qualities were kept.

The clonotype was recovered from a man aged 18 to 29 in good health. Some clones in this sample may be carry-over from other donors' samples. Sequencing was carried out using memory CD4+ T cells from PBMCs. The meaning of the sample's cell subset or site label: CD45RA-negative fraction. The rearranged chain carries TRBV29-1 and TRBJ2-1, with TRBD1 tentatively as D gene (5 bases match). The nucleotides read TGCAGCGTGGCCAGGGTATATGAGCAGTTCTTC. This is translated as CSVARVYEQFF.